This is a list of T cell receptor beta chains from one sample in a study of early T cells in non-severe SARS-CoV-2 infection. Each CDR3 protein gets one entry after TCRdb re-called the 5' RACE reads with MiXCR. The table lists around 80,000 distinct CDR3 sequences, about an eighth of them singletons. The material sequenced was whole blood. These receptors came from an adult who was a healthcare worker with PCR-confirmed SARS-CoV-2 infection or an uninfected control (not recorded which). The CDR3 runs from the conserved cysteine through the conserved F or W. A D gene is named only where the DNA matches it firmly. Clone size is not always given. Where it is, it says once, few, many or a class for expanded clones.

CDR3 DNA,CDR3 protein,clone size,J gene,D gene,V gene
TGTGCCAGCAGCTTCGGGGGATTTGCAACTAATGAAAAACTGTTTTTT,CASSFGGFATNEKLFF,many,TRBJ1-4,NA,TRBV11-2
TGTGCCAGCAGCCCAGCCACAGGACGCGACTATGGCTACACCTTC,CASSPATGRDYGYTF,many,TRBJ1-2,NA,TRBV3-1
TGCGCCAGCAGTCAAAGACACTGGGGGGCCGTCTTATTTTCTGGAAACACCATATATTTT,CASSQRHWGAVLFSGNTIYF,many,TRBJ1-3,NA,TRBV23-1
TGTGCCAGCAGCTCGGGGTTCTACGAGCAGTACTTC,CASSSGFYEQYF,NA,TRBJ2-7,NA,TRBV7-2
TGTGCCAACAGAGAATCCGGGGCCAACGTCCTGACTTTC,CANRESGANVLTF,NA,TRBJ2-6,NA,TRBV10-3
TGTGCCAGCAGCCCCCCCGAGGTCCTGCGGCTTGAGCAGTTCTTC,CASSPPEVLRLEQFF,NA,TRBJ2-1,NA,TRBV12-3/TRBV12-4
TGCGCCAGCAGCCAGGGGCCCAATCAGCCCCAGCATTTT,CASSQGPNQPQHF,many,TRBJ1-5,NA,TRBV5-1
TGTGCCAGCAAAGGTAGCGGGGGGCGGTCCCATGAGCAGTTCTTC,CASKGSGGRSHEQFF,NA,TRBJ2-1,TRBD2,TRBV6-6
TGTGCCAGCAGAAAGGACATGCCCTACGAGCAGTACTTC,CASRKDMPYEQYF,many,TRBJ2-7,NA,TRBV7-2
TGTGCCAGCAGCGTAGAGGCGGGGGGGCGCGGGCAGTTCTTC,CASSVEAGGRGQFF,NA,TRBJ2-1,TRBD2,TRBV9
TGTGCCAGCAGGCCGGGGGGGACCCCTAACTATGGCTACACCTTC,CASRPGGTPNYGYTF,NA,TRBJ1-2,NA,TRBV27
TGTGCCAGCAGTTACTCTCCCGGACAGACTATTCCTGGCTACACCTTC,CASSYSPGQTIPGYTF,few,TRBJ1-2,NA,TRBV6-2/TRBV6-3
TGTGCCAGCAGTCGGACTAGCGGGGGCCCCACAGATACGCAGTATTTT,CASSRTSGGPTDTQYF,NA,TRBJ2-3,TRBD2,TRBV12-3/TRBV12-4
TGCGCCAGCAGCGAAGGACAGTTATCCTACGAGCAGTACTTC,CASSEGQLSYEQYF,NA,TRBJ2-7,NA,TRBV4-3
TGCAGTGCTAGAAGTCCGGGGACCCAGTACTTC,CSARSPGTQYF,many,TRBJ2-5,NA,TRBV20-1
TGCGCCAGCAGCTTGGGAGGACAGGGAAGTGAAAAACTGTTTTTT,CASSLGGQGSEKLFF,few,TRBJ1-4,TRBD1,TRBV5-1
TGCAGTGCTAGAGTCGGGACCTCTGGGGCCAACGTCCTGACTTTC,CSARVGTSGANVLTF,NA,TRBJ2-6,NA,TRBV20-1
TGCAGCGTTGAAAGGGGTCCGGGCGAGCAGTACTTC,CSVERGPGEQYF,many,TRBJ2-7,NA,TRBV29-1
TGTGCCAGCAGCGTAGAGGGTGGTAGGAATCAGCCCCAGCATTTT,CASSVEGGRNQPQHF,many,TRBJ1-5,NA,TRBV9
TGCAGTGCTAGATTTCCGGGACAGACCCGCACTGAAGCTTTCTTT,CSARFPGQTRTEAFF,few,TRBJ1-1,TRBD1,TRBV20-1
TGTGCCAGCAGCTTTCGATCTGGGCTTTGGGATTCACCCCTCCACTTT,CASSFRSGLWDSPLHF,many,TRBJ1-6,NA,TRBV11-3
TGCGCCAGCAGCTTGGGCGGCGTCCAAGAGACCCAGTACTTC,CASSLGGVQETQYF,NA,TRBJ2-5,NA,TRBV5-1
TGTGCCAGCAGCCACCCCGGACAGCGTCCCTACGAGCAGTACTTC,CASSHPGQRPYEQYF,many,TRBJ2-7,NA,TRBV5-6
TGTGCCATCAGTGAGCCCGACAGGACCTACGAGCAGTACTTC,CAISEPDRTYEQYF,few,TRBJ2-7,NA,TRBV10-3
TGTGCCAGCAGCTTGACGAACGGCCCTGAAGCTTTCTTT,CASSLTNGPEAFF,few,TRBJ1-1,NA,TRBV5-6
TGCAGCGTTGAACTCGAAGTCTATGGCTACACCTTC,CSVELEVYGYTF,few,TRBJ1-2,NA,TRBV29-1
TGTGCCAGCAGACCGTCCGGGGGGAGTTGGAATGAGCAGTTCTTC,CASRPSGGSWNEQFF,NA,TRBJ2-1,TRBD2,TRBV6-2/TRBV6-3
TGTGCCAGCAGCCCCAACCCGGGACAGTCTTCCGAGGGGGCCAACGTCCTGACTTTC,CASSPNPGQSSEGANVLTF,many,TRBJ2-6,TRBD1,TRBV7-2
TGCAGTGCTAGAGAGGGACTAGCGGGGGTCATCACAGATACGCAGTATTTT,CSAREGLAGVITDTQYF,many,TRBJ2-3,TRBD2,TRBV20-1
TGTGCCATCGGTAGAATCTACGAGCAGTACTTC,CAIGRIYEQYF,NA,TRBJ2-7,NA,TRBV10-3
TGTGCCAGCATTCGGACAGGGACAGATACGCAGTATTTT,CASIRTGTDTQYF,few,TRBJ2-3,TRBD1,TRBV6-6
TGTGCCAGCTCAGACACACCCAGGAACTATGGCTACACCTTC,CASSDTPRNYGYTF,many,TRBJ1-2,NA,TRBV12-3/TRBV12-4
TGTGCCAGCTCACCACCAAGCGGGCCGAACACTGAAGCTTTCTTT,CASSPPSGPNTEAFF,NA,TRBJ1-1,NA,TRBV18
TGTGCCAGCAGTGAATGGTGGCGGACAGGTAGCACAGATACGCAGTATTTT,CASSEWWRTGSTDTQYF,few,TRBJ2-3,TRBD1,TRBV6-1
TGTGCCAGCAGCTTCGCCGCTGAAGCTTTCTTT,CASSFAAEAFF,few,TRBJ1-1,NA,TRBV7-9
TGCAGTGCTAGGCAGGGATCTAATGAAAAACTGTTTTTT,CSARQGSNEKLFF,few,TRBJ1-4,NA,TRBV20-1
TGTGCCAGCCAGCGAGGCACAGATACGCAGTATTTT,CASQRGTDTQYF,many,TRBJ2-3,NA,TRBV6-1
TGTGCCAGCAGTGGACAGGGGTACACTGAAGCTTTCTTT,CASSGQGYTEAFF,NA,TRBJ1-1,TRBD1,TRBV7-2
TGTGCCAGCAGCTTGGGACTACTCTCCTACAATGAGCAGTTCTTC,CASSLGLLSYNEQFF,few,TRBJ2-1,NA,TRBV5-8
TGCAGTGCTATACCGGGACGGAACTACGAGCAGTACTTC,CSAIPGRNYEQYF,many,TRBJ2-7,NA,TRBV20-1
TGTGCCAGCCGCCGCCCTAACTATGGCTACACCTTC,CASRRPNYGYTF,NA,TRBJ1-2,NA,TRBV6-5